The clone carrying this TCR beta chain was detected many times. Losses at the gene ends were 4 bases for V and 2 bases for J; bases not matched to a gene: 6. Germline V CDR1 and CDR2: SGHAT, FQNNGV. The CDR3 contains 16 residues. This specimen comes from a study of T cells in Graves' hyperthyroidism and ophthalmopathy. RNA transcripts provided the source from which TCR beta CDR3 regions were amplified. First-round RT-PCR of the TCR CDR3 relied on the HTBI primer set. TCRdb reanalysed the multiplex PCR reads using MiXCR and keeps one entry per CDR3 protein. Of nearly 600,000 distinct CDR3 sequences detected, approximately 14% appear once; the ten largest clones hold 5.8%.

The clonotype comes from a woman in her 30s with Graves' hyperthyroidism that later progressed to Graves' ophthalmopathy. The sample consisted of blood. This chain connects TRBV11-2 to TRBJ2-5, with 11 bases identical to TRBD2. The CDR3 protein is CASSSPGLADQETQYF. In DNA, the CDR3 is TGTGCCAGCAGCTCCCCGGGACTAGCGGATCAAGAGACCCAGTACTTC.